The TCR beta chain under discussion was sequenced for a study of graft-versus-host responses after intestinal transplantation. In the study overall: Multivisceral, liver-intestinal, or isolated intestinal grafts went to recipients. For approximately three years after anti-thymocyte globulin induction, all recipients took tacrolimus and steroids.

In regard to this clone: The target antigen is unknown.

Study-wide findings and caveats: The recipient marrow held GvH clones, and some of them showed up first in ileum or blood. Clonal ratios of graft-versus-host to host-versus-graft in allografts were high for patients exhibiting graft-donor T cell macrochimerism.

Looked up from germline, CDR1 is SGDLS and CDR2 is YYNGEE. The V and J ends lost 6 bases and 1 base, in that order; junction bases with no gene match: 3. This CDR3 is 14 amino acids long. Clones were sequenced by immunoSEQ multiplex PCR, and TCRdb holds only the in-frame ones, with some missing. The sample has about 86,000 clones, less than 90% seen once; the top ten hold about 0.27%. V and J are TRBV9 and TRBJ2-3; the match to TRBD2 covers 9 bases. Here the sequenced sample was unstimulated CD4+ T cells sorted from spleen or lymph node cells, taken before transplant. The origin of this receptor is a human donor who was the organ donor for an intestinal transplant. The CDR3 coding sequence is TGTGCCAGCATCAGACTAGCGGGCACAGATACGCAGTATTTT. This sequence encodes CASIRLAGTDTQYF. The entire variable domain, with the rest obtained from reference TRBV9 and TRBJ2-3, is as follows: DSGVTQTPKHLITATGQRVTLRCSPRSGDLSVYWYQQSLDQGLQFLIQYYNGEERAKGNILERFSAQQFPDLHSELNLSSLELGDSALYFCASIRLAGTDTQYFGPGTRLTVL.